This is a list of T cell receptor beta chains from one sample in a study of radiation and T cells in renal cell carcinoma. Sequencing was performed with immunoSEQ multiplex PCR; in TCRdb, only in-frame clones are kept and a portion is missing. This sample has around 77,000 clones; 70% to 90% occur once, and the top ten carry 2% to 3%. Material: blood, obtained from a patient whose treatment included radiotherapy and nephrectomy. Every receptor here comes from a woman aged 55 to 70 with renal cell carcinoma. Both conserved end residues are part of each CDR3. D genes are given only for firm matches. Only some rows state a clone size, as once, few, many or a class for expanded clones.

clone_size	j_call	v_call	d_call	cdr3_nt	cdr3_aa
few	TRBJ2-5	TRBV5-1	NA	TGCGCCAGCAGCTTGGGGACAGGGTCAGCGGGGACTGAGACCCAGTACTTC	CASSLGTGSAGTETQYF
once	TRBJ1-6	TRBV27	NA	TGTGCCAGCAGTCCGTCCCCCTTCTTGGACAGCAGCTATAATTCACCCCTCCACTTT	CASSPSPFLDSSYNSPLHF
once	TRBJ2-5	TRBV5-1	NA	TGCGCCAGCAGCTTGGGGGAGAGGGGCCAAGAGACCCAGTACTTC	CASSLGERGQETQYF
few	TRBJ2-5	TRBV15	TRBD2	TGTGCCACCAGCAGAGAGGGAGGGGTAGAGACCCAGTACTTC	CATSREGGVETQYF
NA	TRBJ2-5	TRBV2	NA	TGTGCCAGTGCGACCGTGTGGACCCAGTACTTC	CASATVWTQYF
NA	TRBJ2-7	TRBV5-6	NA	TGTGCCAGCAGCTTGGTAGGGCCCTATGACGCCAACTACGAGCAGTACTTC	CASSLVGPYDANYEQYF
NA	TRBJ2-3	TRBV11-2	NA	TGTGCCAGCATCGTACGTGGGGGAAGCACAGATACGCAGTATTTT	CASIVRGGSTDTQYF
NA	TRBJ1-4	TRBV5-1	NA	TGCGCCAGCAGCTTTTCAGGGGCCAGAGGTGAAAAACTGTTTTTT	CASSFSGARGEKLFF
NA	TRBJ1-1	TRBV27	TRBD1	TGTGCCGGAAACTGGGACAGGACTAGGAGCCTCATGAACACTGAAGCTTTCTTT	CAGNWDRTRSLMNTEAFF
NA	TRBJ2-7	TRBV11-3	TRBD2	TGTGCCAGCAGCCCGGCGAGCGGGAGGGCAGGTGAATACGAGCAGTACTTC	CASSPASGRAGEYEQYF
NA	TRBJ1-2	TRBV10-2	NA	TGCGCCAGCAGCCCCTCTGGCAGGGACTATGGCTACACCTTC	CASSPSGRDYGYTF
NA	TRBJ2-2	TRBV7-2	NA	TGTGCCAGCAGCTTCGCCGGCCTCCCCTCAACCGGGGAGCTGTTTTTT	CASSFAGLPSTGELFF
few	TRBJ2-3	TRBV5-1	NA	TGCGCCAGCAGCGGGGAGTCCGATACGCAGTATTTT	CASSGESDTQYF
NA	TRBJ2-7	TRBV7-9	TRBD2	TGTGCCAGCAGCTTTGGGACTAGCGACTACGAGCAGTACTTC	CASSFGTSDYEQYF
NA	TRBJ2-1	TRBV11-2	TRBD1	TGTGCCAGCAGCTTAGGGTTGGACAGGGAGGAGCAGTTCTTC	CASSLGLDREEQFF
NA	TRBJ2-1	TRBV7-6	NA	TGTGCCAGCAGCTTAGTATCACTAGTTGAAGGCAATGAGCAGTTCTTC	CASSLVSLVEGNEQFF
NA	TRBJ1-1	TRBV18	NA	TGTGCCAGCTCACCGCAGGGGATCACTGAAGCTTTCTTT	CASSPQGITEAFF
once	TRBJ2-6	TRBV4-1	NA	TGCGCCACCGGGACGGTCGGCTCTGGGGCCAACGTCCTGACTTTC	CATGTVGSGANVLTF
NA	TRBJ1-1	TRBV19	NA	TGTGCCAGTAGAACGGCGAACACTGAAGCTTTCTTT	CASRTANTEAFF
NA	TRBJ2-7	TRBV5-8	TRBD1	TGTGCCAGCACTATACGGGACAGGGGGAGACGAGAGCAGTACTTC	CASTIRDRGRREQYF
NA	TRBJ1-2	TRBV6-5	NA	TGTGCCAGCAGACCGGGAGGAGGATATGGCTACACCTTC	CASRPGGGYGYTF
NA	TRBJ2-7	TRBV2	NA	TGTGCCAGCAGTGAAGACCGGTACGAGCAGTACTTC	CASSEDRYEQYF
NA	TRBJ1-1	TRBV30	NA	TGTGCCTGGAGTGTATACACTGAAGCTTTCTTT	CAWSVYTEAFF
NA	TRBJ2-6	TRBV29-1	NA	TGCAGCGTGTTCACTCAGGTATCTGGGGCCAACGTCCTGACTTTC	CSVFTQVSGANVLTF
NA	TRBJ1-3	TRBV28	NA	TGTGCCAGCAGTTCGGCTGGAAACACCATATATTTT	CASSSAGNTIYF
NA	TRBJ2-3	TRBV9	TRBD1	TGTGCCAGCAGCGCGAGACAGGGGTTTGTGGCAGATACGCAGTATTTT	CASSARQGFVADTQYF
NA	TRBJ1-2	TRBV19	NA	TGTGCCAGTAGCCGGGGGGATGGCTACACCTTC	CASSRGDGYTF
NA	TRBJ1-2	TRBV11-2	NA	TGTGCCAGCAGCTTAGGTGAAAGTCGGAGTAACTATGGCTACACCTTC	CASSLGESRSNYGYTF
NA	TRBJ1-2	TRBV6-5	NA	TGTGCCAGCAGTTACTCAGGGAGGGACGGCTACACCTTC	CASSYSGRDGYTF
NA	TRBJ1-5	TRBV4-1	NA	TGCGCCAGCAGCCAAGATGGGGGGGCATATCAGCCCCAGCATTTT	CASSQDGGAYQPQHF
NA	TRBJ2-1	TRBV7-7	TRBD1	TGTGCTAGCAGCCCGGGACAGGGGGCAGGGAATGAGCAGTTCTTC	CASSPGQGAGNEQFF
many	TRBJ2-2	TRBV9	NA	TGTGCCAGCAGCGCCTATGACACCGGGGAGCTGTTTTTT	CASSAYDTGELFF
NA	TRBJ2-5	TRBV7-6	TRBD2	TGTGCCAGCAGCTTCCCGGGACTAGCGGGGCAAGAGACCCAGTACTTC	CASSFPGLAGQETQYF
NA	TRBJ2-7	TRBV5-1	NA	TGCGCCAGCACCCTGGGGGATTCCTACGAGCAGTACTTC	CASTLGDSYEQYF
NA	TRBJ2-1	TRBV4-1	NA	TGCGCCAGCAGGCCAGTCGGGAGAAGGGATGATGAGCAGTTCTTC	CASRPVGRRDDEQFF
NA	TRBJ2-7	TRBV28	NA	TGTGCCATCAAGCGTCCCGGGACCAACTACGAGCAGTACTTC	CAIKRPGTNYEQYF
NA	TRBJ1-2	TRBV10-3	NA	TGTGCCATCAGTGATCGACAGCATGGCTACACCTTC	CAISDRQHGYTF
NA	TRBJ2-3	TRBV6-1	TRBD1	TGTGCCAGCAGACGACAGGGGGGCGCAGATACGCAGTATTTT	CASRRQGGADTQYF
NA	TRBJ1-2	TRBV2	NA	TGTGCCAGCAGTGATGTAGGCAGGGGAATAGGTGGCTACACCTTC	CASSDVGRGIGGYTF
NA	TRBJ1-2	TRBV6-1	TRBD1	TGTGCCAGCAGTGAACCTCAGGGGGCGGCTGGCTACACCTTC	CASSEPQGAAGYTF
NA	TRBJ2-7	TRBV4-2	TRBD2	TGTGCCAGCAGCACCCGACTAGCGGGGGCCTACGAGCAGTACTTC	CASSTRLAGAYEQYF
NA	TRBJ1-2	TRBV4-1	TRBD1	TGCGCCAGCAGCCCGGGACAGCCAAAGCCTAAAAATGGCTACACCTTC	CASSPGQPKPKNGYTF
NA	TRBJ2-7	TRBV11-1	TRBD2	TGTGCCAGCAGCGCACCTCCACTAGCGGGAGACGAGCAGTACTTC	CASSAPPLAGDEQYF
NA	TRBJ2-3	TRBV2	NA	TGTGCCAGCGGCGAGTGGGGGGTGGTGGGAGATACGCAGTATTTT	CASGEWGVVGDTQYF